This T cell receptor (beta chain) was documented in a study of blood T cell repertoires in COVID-19. Study context: The United States, Italy and Spain supplied acute and convalescent COVID-19 samples.

The CDR3 length is 13 residues. Trimming removed 4 bases from V and 3 bases from J, with 12 bases in between. The germline gives CDR1 SQVTM, CDR2 ANQGSEA. The table came from immunoSEQ multiplex PCR; TCRdb's copy has only in-frame clones and leaves some out. Of some 250,000 clones in the sample, around 83% were seen once. The sequence was obtained from a woman in her fifties or sixties with active or convalescent COVID-19. V is TRBV29-1 and J is TRBJ2-5, with D possibly TRBD2 on 7 matching bases. The sequenced sample was peripheral blood. The chain's CDR3 is CSVGEGGEETQYF. The CDR3 DNA reads as TGCAGCGTTGGGGAAGGGGGGGAAGAGACCCAGTACTTC.